These 18 T cell receptor beta chains were sequenced from one sample in a study of blood T cell repertoires in COVID-19. The assay was immunoSEQ multiplex PCR, and TCRdb's table has in-frame clones only and misses some. The repertoire consists of roughly 180,000 clones, with approximately 85% occurring once and the leading ten covering 6.5% to 7.5%. Sequencing used peripheral blood. Source of these receptors: an older man with COVID-19, enrolled during active disease.

This CDR3 reads CASSLYGDSGNTIYF. Here the CDR3 DNA reads TGTGCCAGCAGCTTATACGGGGACTCTGGAAACACCATATATTTT. The V and J genes are TRBV7-8 and TRBJ1-3; D uncertain. Germline V gene sequence: CDR1 SGHVS, CDR2 FQNEAQ. This CDR3 contains 15 residues. V was pared by 2 bases and J by 0 bases, with 8 bases between.

The V and J genes are TRBV6-5 and TRBJ2-7; TRBD1 might be the D (6 bases). Between the trimmed V and J ends, which lost 8 bases and 0 bases, there was a span of 14 bases. In germline, CDR1 is MNHEY, CDR2 SVGAGI. There are 14 residues in the CDR3. CDR3 amino acids: CASGRDTHSYEQYF. In nucleotides, the CDR3 is TGTGCCAGCGGCCGGGACACACACTCCTACGAGCAGTACTTC.

The V gene is TRBV4-1, the J gene TRBJ1-4; 9 bases agree with TRBD1. V was clipped by 0 bases and J by 10 bases; unmatched bases: 6. Per germline, CDR1 MGHRA and CDR2 YSYEKL. The CDR3 sequence is 15 residues long. The CDR3 bases are TGCGCCAGCAGCCAAGAGACAGGGGGAATAGGAAAACTGTTTTTT. Translated, it gives CASSQETGGIGKLFF.

The V gene is TRBV2, the J gene TRBJ1-2, with D possibly TRBD1 on 5 matching bases. Germline CDR1 SNHLY, CDR2 FYNNEI. This CDR3 region has 14 residues. V was pared by 5 bases and J by 4 bases, with 14 bases between. The CDR3 DNA reads as TGTGCCAGCAGTTTTCGACAGACTCTCTATGGCTACACCTTC. It specifies CASSFRQTLYGYTF. The full variable domain, completed using reference TRBV2 and TRBJ1-2, is EPEVTQTPSHQVTQMGQEVILRCVPISNHLYFYWYRQILGQKVEFLVSFYNNEISEKSEIFDDQFSVERPDGSNFTLKIRSTKLEDSAMYFCASSFRQTLYGYTFGSGTRLTVV.

The genes are TRBV7-2 and TRBJ2-7, with D perhaps matching TRBD1 (5 bases). V dropped 3 bases and J dropped 3 bases, with 15 bases sitting between them. The CDR3 contains 15 residues. The germline V gene encodes CDR1 SGHTA and CDR2 FQGNSA. CDR3: CASSLINRRNYEQYF. The CDR3 bases are TGTGCCAGCAGCTTGATAAACAGGCGCAACTACGAGCAGTACTTC. Supplemented by reference TRBV7-2 and TRBJ2-7, the full variable domain reads GAGVSQSPSNKVTEKGKDVELRCDPISGHTALYWYRQSLGQGLEFLIYFQGNSAPDKSGLPSDRFSAERTGGSVSTLTIQRTQQEDSAVYLCASSLINRRNYEQYFGPGTRLTVT.

The rearrangement uses TRBV2 and TRBJ1-4, with 8 bases fitting TRBD1. This CDR3 region has 15 residues. The V and J ends lost 7 bases and 5 bases, in that order; junction bases with no gene match: 9. The germline CDR1 and CDR2 sequences are SNHLY and FYNNEI. CDR3 nucleotides: TGTGCCAGCAACGATGCCGGGACAGGAAATGAAAAACTGTTTTTT. The encoded protein is CASNDAGTGNEKLFF.

The CDR3 spells CASSQDFMGTPYNEQFF. DNA for the CDR3: TGCGCCAGCAGCCAAGATTTCATGGGGACACCGTACAATGAGCAGTTCTTC. The chain joins TRBV4-1 to TRBJ2-1, with TRBD1 as a possible D gene (6 bases). Trimming shortened V by 0 bases and J by 4 bases, and 16 bases separated the two germline ends. CDR3 length: 17 amino acids. CDR1 and CDR2 (germline): MGHRA, YSYEKL.

The rearrangement joins TRBV20-1 to TRBJ2-5; D might be TRBD2 (6 bases). This CDR3 has 11 amino acids. CDR1 DFQATT and CDR2 SNEGSKA come from the germline V gene (reference sequence). V was pared by 5 bases and J by 4 bases, with 8 bases between. DNA of the CDR3: TGCAGTGCTCAGGGAGGAGAGACCCAGTACTTC. Its translation is CSAQGGETQYF.

J is TRBJ1-1 and V is TRBV11-3, with D tentatively TRBD1 (5 bases). CDR3 size: 12 residues. Trimming removed 6 bases at V and 10 bases at J, with 15 bases between. Germline V gives CDR1 SGHNT, CDR2 YENEEA. The CDR3 coding sequence is TGTGCCAGCAGTCTGGGGGGAGGCGGAGCTTTCTTT. Amino acid sequence: CASSLGGGGAFF.

This clone has only one observation. The rearrangement links TRBV19 to TRBJ2-2; TRBD1 matches 10 bases. The V gene end was trimmed by 7 bases and the J gene end by 6 bases; junction bases not matched to a gene: 14. There are 17 residues in the CDR3. Per the germline V gene, CDR1 is LNHDA and CDR2 is SQIVND (reference sequence). Here the CDR3 reads CASTEQVTGGLPGELFF. Written as DNA, the CDR3 is TGTGCCAGTACCGAGCAAGTGACAGGGGGCTTACCCGGGGAGCTGTTTTTT.

This clone occurred once. V usage is TRBV7-3 and J usage is TRBJ2-6, with a possible D match to TRBD1 (7 bases). Germline values: CDR1 SGHTA, CDR2 FQGTGA. This CDR3 has 12 residues. Trimming removed 5 bases at V and 10 bases at J, with 9 bases between. The CDR3 is CASSPGGNVLTF. As DNA, the CDR3 is TGTGCCAGCAGCCCAGGGGGGAACGTCCTGACTTTC.

The genes are TRBV25-1 and TRBJ1-2; TRBD1 might be the D (6 bases). Trimming pared 6 bases from V and 2 bases from J, leaving 10 bases between. Germline V gene lookup returns CDR1 MGHDK and CDR2 SYGVNS. The CDR3 has 13 residues. The CDR3 sequence is CASSPDRNYGYTF. CDR3 DNA sequence: TGTGCCAGCAGCCCAGACAGGAACTATGGCTACACCTTC.

The chain uses TRBV11-2 and TRBJ1-2; 9 bases are a match to TRBD1. The CDR3 extends over 15 amino acids. Germline V gene lookup returns CDR1 SGHAT and CDR2 FQNNGV. Germline trimming cut 6 bases from V and 4 bases from J; bases unmatched to any gene: 9. CDR3 amino acids: CASSPGDREVYGYTF. The CDR3, as DNA: TGTGCCAGCAGTCCTGGGGACAGGGAGGTCTATGGCTACACCTTC.

The V and J genes are TRBV11-2 and TRBJ2-3; 9 bases fit TRBD2. The CDR3 spans 14 residues. CDR1 SGHAT and CDR2 FQNNGV come from the germline V gene. The ends lost 5 bases at V and 4 bases at J; junction bases unmatched: 4. The chain's CDR3 is CASSQGLAADTQYF. The CDR3 nucleotides read TGTGCCAGCAGCCAGGGACTAGCCGCAGATACGCAGTATTTT.

As regards this clone: The junction differs from germline at one of its ends, possibly a read error. V gene TRBV7-9 combines with J gene TRBJ2-1; D not certain. Germline CDR1 reads SEHNR; CDR2 reads FQNEAQ (reference sequence). This CDR3 has 15 amino acids. The CDR3 protein is CAGSRWSSTGNEQFF. The CDR3 DNA sequence: TGTGCCGGCAGCCGATGGTCCTCCACCGGCAATGAGCAGTTCTTC.

This clone appeared once. The chain carries TRBV7-8 and TRBJ1-1, with a weak D call TRBD1 (5 bases). CDR3 length: 14 amino acids. The germline gives CDR1 SGHVS, CDR2 FQNEAQ. V was clipped by 3 bases and J by 9 bases, with 17 bases between them. In DNA, the CDR3 is TGTGCCAGCAGCTTTCTCCGGGGGGATTTGAAAGCTTTCTTT. Its protein is CASSFLRGDLKAFF.

The chain carries TRBV6-5 and TRBJ1-2, with 9 bases identical to TRBD1. J gave up 7 bases and V 6 bases, and 9 bases lay outside the gene matches. There are 14 residues in the CDR3. CDR1 is MNHEY, CDR2 SVGAGI, per germline. The CDR3 nucleotides read TGTGCCAGCAGCACCGGGACAGGGTGGCTTGGCTACACCTTC. It yields the protein CASSTGTGWLGYTF.

The chain joins TRBV5-1 to TRBJ2-7; tentatively, D is TRBD2 (6 bases). CDR3 length: 15 amino acids. The V end lost 0 bases, the J end lost 3 bases, and 13 bases lay between the germline ends. Germline lookup yields CDR1 SGHRS and CDR2 YFSETQ. CDR3 coding DNA: TGCGCCAGCAGCTTGGATGGAGGGGTGGACTACGAGCAGTACTTC. Amino acid sequence: CASSLDGGVDYEQYF.